The table lists the clone carrying this T cell receptor (beta chain) with many counts. The data derive from a study of patients and donors after allogeneic stem cell transplantation. V was shortened by 5 bases and J by 0 bases, with 5 bases between the two germline ends. Germline V gene sequence: CDR1 MGHRA, CDR2 YSYEKL. The CDR3 spans 13 residues. TCRdb reprocessed the RT-PCR reads with MiXCR, giving one entry per CDR3 protein. Here the sample spans 40,000 to 45,000 distinct CDR3 sequences, 30% to 40% being singletons. The chain couples TRBV4-1 to TRBJ1-5; D is unclear. This TCR came from a human donor who was either an allogeneic HSCT recipient or a stem cell or donor lymphocyte infusion donor (not recorded which). It is not recorded whose cells these are; they may come from a transplant donor. What was sequenced was blood, either unsorted or a sorted T cell fraction (not recorded which). CDR3 residues: CASSDHSNQPQHF. CDR3 nucleotides: TGCGCCAGCAGCGATCATAGCAATCAGCCCCAGCATTTT.